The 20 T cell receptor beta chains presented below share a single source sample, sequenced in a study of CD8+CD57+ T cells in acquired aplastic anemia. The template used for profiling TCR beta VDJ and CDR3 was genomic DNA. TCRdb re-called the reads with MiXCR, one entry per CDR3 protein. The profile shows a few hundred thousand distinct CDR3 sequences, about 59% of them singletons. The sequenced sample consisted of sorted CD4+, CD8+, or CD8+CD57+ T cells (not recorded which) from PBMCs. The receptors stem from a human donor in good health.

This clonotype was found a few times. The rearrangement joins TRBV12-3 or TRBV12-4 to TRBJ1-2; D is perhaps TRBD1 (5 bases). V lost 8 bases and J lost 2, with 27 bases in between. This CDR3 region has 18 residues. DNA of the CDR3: TGTGCCAGCCTGGGAGGAGAACTTCCGGGGCAGGGAAACTATGGCTACACCTTC. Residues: CASLGGELPGQGNYGYTF.

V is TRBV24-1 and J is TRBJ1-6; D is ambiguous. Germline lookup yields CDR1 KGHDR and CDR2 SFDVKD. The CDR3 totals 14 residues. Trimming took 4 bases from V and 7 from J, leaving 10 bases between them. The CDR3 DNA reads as TGTGCCACCAGTGACTCGGACGGGAATTCACCCCTCCACTTT. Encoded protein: CATSDSDGNSPLHF.

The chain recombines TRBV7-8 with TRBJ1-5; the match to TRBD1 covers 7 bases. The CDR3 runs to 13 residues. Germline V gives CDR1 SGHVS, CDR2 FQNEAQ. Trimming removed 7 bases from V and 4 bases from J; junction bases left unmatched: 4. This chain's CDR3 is CASKGQMNQPQHF. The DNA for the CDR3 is TGTGCCAGCAAGGGACAGATGAATCAGCCCCAGCATTTT.

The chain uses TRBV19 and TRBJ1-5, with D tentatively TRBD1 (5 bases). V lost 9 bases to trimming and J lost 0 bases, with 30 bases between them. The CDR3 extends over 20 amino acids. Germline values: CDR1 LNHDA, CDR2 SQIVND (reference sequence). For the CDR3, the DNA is TGTGCCAGCCGCGCCCTGGCCCAGGGAAATGCGGACGGTAGCAATCAGCCCCAGCATTTT. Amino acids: CASRALAQGNADGSNQPQHF.

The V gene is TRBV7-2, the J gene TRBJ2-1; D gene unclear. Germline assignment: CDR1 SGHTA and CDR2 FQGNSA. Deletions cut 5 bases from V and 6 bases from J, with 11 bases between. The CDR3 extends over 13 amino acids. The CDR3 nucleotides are TGTGCCAGCAGCATCGGAATGGCCAATGAGCAGTTCTTC. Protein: CASSIGMANEQFF.

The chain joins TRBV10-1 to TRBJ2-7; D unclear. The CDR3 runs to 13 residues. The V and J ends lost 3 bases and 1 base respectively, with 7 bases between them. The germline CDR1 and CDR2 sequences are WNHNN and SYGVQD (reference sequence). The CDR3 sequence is CASSDDTSYEQYF. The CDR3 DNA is TGCGCCAGCAGTGACGACACATCCTACGAGCAGTACTTC.

The CDR3 spells CRGRGPTSAEAFF. The CDR3 nucleotides read TGCAGGGGGCGCGGCCCGACCAGCGCTGAAGCTTTCTTT. The chain carries TRBV20-1 and TRBJ1-1; D possibly corresponds to TRBD1 (5 bases). The germline V gene has CDR1 DFQATT and CDR2 SNEGSKA (reference sequence). The CDR3 contains 13 residues.

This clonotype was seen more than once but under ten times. The CDR3 DNA sequence: TGTGCCAGCAACTCCGGGACAGGGTCCTACGAGCAGTACTTC. Its translation is CASNSGTGSYEQYF. V and J are TRBV2 and TRBJ2-7, with TRBD1 matching 9 bases. The CDR3 has 14 residues. The junction had 5 bases not matched to a gene; V was cut back by 7 bases and J by 1 base. Germline assignment: CDR1 SNHLY and CDR2 FYNNEI. The complete variable domain, with remaining parts taken from reference TRBV2 and TRBJ2-7, reads EPEVTQTPSHQVTQMGQEVILRCVPISNHLYFYWYRQILGQKVEFLVSFYNNEISEKSEIFDDQFSVERPDGSNFTLKIRSTKLEDSAMYFCASNSGTGSYEQYFGPGTRLTVT.

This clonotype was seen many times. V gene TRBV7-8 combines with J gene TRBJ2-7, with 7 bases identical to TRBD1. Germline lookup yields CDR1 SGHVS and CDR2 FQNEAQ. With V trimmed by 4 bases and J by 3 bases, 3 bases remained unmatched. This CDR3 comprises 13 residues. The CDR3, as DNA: TGTGCCAGCAGCTATGCAGGGGGCTACGAGCAGTACTTC. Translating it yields CASSYAGGYEQYF. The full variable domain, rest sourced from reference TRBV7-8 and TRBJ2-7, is GAGVSQSPRYKVAKRGQDVALRCDPISGHVSLFWYQQALGQGPEFLTYFQNEAQLDKSGLPSDRFFAERPEGSVSTLKIQRTQQEDSAVYLCASSYAGGYEQYFGPGTRLTVT.

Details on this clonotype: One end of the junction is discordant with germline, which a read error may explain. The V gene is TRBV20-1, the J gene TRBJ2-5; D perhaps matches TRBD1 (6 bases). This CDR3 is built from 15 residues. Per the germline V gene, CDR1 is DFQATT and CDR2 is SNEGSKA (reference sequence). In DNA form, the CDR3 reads TGCAGTGCTAGAGGCAGGGGCTGGTACCAAGGGACCCAGTACTTC. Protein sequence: CSARGRGWYQGTQYF.

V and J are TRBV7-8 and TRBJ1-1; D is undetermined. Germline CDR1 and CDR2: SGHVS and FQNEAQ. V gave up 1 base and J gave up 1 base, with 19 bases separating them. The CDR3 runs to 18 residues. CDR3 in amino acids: CASSLEQTMGSPNTEAFF. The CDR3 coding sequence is TGTGCCAGCAGCTTAGAGCAAACAATGGGCAGCCCGAACACTGAAGCTTTCTTT.

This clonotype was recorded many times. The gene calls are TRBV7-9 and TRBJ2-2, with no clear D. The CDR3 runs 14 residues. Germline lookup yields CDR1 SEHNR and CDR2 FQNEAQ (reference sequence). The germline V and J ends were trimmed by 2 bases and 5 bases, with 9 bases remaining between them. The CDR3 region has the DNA TGTGCCAGCAGCTTAAATGACTGGACCGGGGAGCTGTTTTTT. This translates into CASSLNDWTGELFF.

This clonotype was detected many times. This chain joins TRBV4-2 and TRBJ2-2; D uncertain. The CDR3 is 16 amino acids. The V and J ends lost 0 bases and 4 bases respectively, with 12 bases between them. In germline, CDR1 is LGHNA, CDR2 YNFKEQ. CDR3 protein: CASSQDNGWGTGELFF. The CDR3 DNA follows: TGTGCCAGCAGCCAAGATAACGGATGGGGCACCGGGGAGCTGTTTTTT.

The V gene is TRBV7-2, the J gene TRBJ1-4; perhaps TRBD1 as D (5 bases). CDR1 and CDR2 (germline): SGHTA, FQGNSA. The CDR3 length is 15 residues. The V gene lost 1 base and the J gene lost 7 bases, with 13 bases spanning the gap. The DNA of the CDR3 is TGTGCCAGCAGCTTAGGACTAGCGGGGGGTGAAAAACTGTTTTTT. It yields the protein CASSLGLAGGEKLFF.

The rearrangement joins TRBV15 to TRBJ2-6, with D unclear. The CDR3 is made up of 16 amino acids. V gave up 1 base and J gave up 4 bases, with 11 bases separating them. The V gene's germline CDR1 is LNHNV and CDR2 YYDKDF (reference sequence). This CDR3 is CATSRGWSSGANVLTF. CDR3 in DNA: TGTGCCACCAGCAGAGGATGGTCCTCGGGGGCCAACGTCCTGACTTTC.

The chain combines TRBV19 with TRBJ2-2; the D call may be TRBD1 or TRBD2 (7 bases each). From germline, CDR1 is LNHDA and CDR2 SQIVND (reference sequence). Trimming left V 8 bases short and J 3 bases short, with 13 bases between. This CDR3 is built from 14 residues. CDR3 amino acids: CASSRGGDTGELFF. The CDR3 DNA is TGTGCCAGTTCCAGGGGGGGGGACACCGGGGAGCTGTTTTTT. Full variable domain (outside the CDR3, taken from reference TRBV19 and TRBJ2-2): DGGITQSPKYLFRKEGQNVTLSCEQNLNHDAMYWYRQDPGQGLRLIYYSQIVNDFQKGDIAEGYSVSREKKESFPLTVTSAQKNPTAFYLCASSRGGDTGELFFGEGSRLTVL.

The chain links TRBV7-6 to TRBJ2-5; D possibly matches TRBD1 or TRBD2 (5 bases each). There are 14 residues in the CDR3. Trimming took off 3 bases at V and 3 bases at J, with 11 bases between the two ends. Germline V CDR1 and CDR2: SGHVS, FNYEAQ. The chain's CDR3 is CASSFTRGEETQYF. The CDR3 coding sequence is TGTGCCAGCAGCTTTACCCGGGGCGAAGAGACCCAGTACTTC. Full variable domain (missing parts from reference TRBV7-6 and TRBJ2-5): GAGVSQSPRYKVTKRGQDVALRCDPISGHVSLYWYRQALGQGPEFLTYFNYEAQQDKSGLPNDRFSAERPEGSISTLTIQRTEQRDSAMYRCASSFTRGEETQYFGPGTRLLVL.

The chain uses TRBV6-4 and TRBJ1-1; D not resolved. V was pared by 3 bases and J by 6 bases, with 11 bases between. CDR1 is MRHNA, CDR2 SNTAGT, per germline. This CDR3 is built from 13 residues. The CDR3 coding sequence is TGTGCCAGCAGTGAGCTGAAAGGGTCTGAAGCTTTCTTT. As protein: CASSELKGSEAFF.

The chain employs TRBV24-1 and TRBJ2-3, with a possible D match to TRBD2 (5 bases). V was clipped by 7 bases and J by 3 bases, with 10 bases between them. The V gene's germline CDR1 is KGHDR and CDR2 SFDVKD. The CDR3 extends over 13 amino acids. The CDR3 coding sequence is TGTGCCACCAGCGAGGGTTTGACAGATACGCAGTATTTT. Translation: CATSEGLTDTQYF.

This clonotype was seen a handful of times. The chain's CDR3 is CATSDPQGKGYTF. CDR3 coding DNA: TGTGCCACCAGTGATCCGCAGGGGAAGGGCTACACCTTC. The chain joins TRBV24-1 to TRBJ1-2; tentative D call: TRBD1 (6 bases). Trimming took off 3 bases at V and 8 bases at J, with 12 bases between the two ends. Germline CDR1 reads KGHDR; CDR2 reads SFDVKD. CDR3 length equals 13 residues.